Each of the 14 T cell receptor beta chains below was sequenced from the same sample in a study of CD4+ T cells in melanoma. The method was immunoSEQ multiplex PCR; TCRdb's version includes in-frame clones alone and lacks a portion of them. The table includes about 10,000 clones, about 73% detected once. The sample taken for sequencing was cells from a culture (not recorded whether cultured in vitro). Receptor source: a human donor with melanoma.

V usage is TRBV2 and J usage is TRBJ1-2; no clear D gene. CDR1 is SNHLY and CDR2 is FYNNEI in the germline V gene. Trimming shortened V by 1 base and J by 5 bases, and 11 bases separated the two germline ends. This CDR3 region has 14 residues. In nucleotides, the CDR3 is TGTGCCAGCAGTGAAGGGTCGGTAGGATATGGCTACACCTTC. It yields the protein CASSEGSVGYGYTF.

This clone was picked up a small number of times. J is TRBJ2-3 and V is TRBV29-1; D might be TRBD1 (5 bases). Looked up from germline, CDR1 is SQVTM and CDR2 is ANQGSEA. The CDR3 is 16 amino acids. The ends were cut back, 6 bases at V and 1 base at J, with 20 bases in the middle. CDR3 nucleotides: TGCAGCGTCCTAGGGCTACCGAGACAGCGCACAGATACGCAGTATTTT. Protein sequence: CSVLGLPRQRTDTQYF.

In its sample, this clone was seen a few times. This chain links TRBV18 with TRBJ1-6, with D possibly being TRBD1 (6 bases). Germline V lookup: CDR1 KGHSH, CDR2 LQKENI. V lost 6 bases and J 7 bases, leaving 16 bases between the germline ends. The length of the CDR3 is 15 residues. The CDR3 region has the DNA TGTGCCAGCTCCTGGGGTCAGGGACAAAATTCACCCCTCCACTTT. This codes for CASSWGQGQNSPLHF.

This rearrangement joins TRBV3-1 (or the pseudogene TRBV3-2) to TRBJ1-3; TRBD1 matches at 8 bases. The CDR3 contains 17 residues. Germline assignment: CDR1 LGHDT and CDR2 YNNKEL (reference sequence). With V trimmed by 1 base and J by 1 base, 6 bases remained unmatched. The CDR3 here is CASSQGLGQESGNTIYF. The CDR3 bases are TGTGCCAGCAGCCAAGGGTTGGGACAGGAGTCTGGAAACACCATATATTTT.

The V and J genes are TRBV20-1 and TRBJ2-7; 8 bases line up with TRBD1. CDR3 length equals 11 residues. The germline gives CDR1 DFQATT, CDR2 SNEGSKA (reference sequence). With 5 bases clipped from V and 6 bases from J, the junction kept 3 bases outside the gene matches. CDR3 nucleotide sequence: TGCAGTGCTTTAACAGGGGGCGAGCAGTACTTC. This translates into CSALTGGEQYF.

This chain connects TRBV9 to TRBJ1-1; possibly TRBD1 for D (5 bases). Trimming took off 4 bases at V and 1 base at J, with 11 bases between the two ends. This CDR3 contains 14 residues. CDR1 SGDLS and CDR2 YYNGEE come from the germline V gene. The CDR3 protein is CASSKRTSNTEAFF. The CDR3 nucleotides are TGTGCCAGCAGCAAAAGGACATCGAACACTGAAGCTTTCTTT.

A few counts support this clone. V usage is TRBV7-6 and J usage is TRBJ1-4; tentatively, D is TRBD1 (6 bases). Germline CDR1 is SGHVS and CDR2 is FNYEAQ. Trimming took 0 bases from V and 7 from J, leaving 15 bases between them. This CDR3 is 16 amino acids long. CDR3 amino acids: CASSLAHGGAREKLFF. The CDR3 nucleotides are TGTGCCAGCAGCTTAGCGCACGGGGGCGCGCGTGAAAAACTGTTTTTT.

The chain has TRBV6-5 and TRBJ1-6; D is uncertain. Germline CDR1 reads MNHEY; CDR2 reads SVGAGI. The CDR3 runs to 13 residues. V gave up 11 bases and J gave up 8 bases, with 16 bases separating them. The CDR3, as DNA: TGTGCCCATGGACGGGTTGCCGATTCACCCCTCCACTTT. Its translation: CAHGRVADSPLHF.

By share, this clone counts as large (0.1 to 1%). The chain combines TRBV5-4 with TRBJ2-7, with D perhaps TRBD2 (7 bases). Germline V gene sequence: CDR1 SGHNT, CDR2 YYREEE (reference sequence). This CDR3 comprises 15 residues. V lost 3 bases and J lost 6, with 19 bases in between. CDR3 sequence reads: CASSSRAGAYSEQYF. In DNA, the CDR3 is TGTGCCAGCAGCTCCCGGGCGGGGGCCTATTCCGAGCAGTACTTC. The full variable domain, rest sourced from reference TRBV5-4 and TRBJ2-7, is ETGVTQSPTHLIKTRGQQVTLRCSSQSGHNTVSWYQQALGQGPQFIFQYYREEENGRGNFPPRFSGLQFPNYSSELNVNALELDDSALYLCASSSRAGAYSEQYFGPGTRLTVT.

This sequence joins TRBV11-2 and TRBJ1-1; TRBD1 might be the D (6 bases). The CDR3 has 14 amino acids. Germline CDR1 and CDR2: SGHAT and FQNNGV. Trimming took 1 base from V and 4 from J, leaving 10 bases between them. The CDR3 bases are TGTGCCAGCAGCTTAGTTTGGGGGCCCACTGAAGCTTTCTTT. Protein sequence: CASSLVWGPTEAFF.

This clone was observed a handful of times. This chain uses TRBV5-4 with TRBJ2-1, with 8 positions matching TRBD2. There are 15 residues in the CDR3. V gave up 4 bases and J gave up 4 bases; unmatched junction bases: 7. Germline CDR1 is SGHNT and CDR2 is YYREEE (reference sequence). Here the CDR3 reads CASSRGAGGYNEQFF. The DNA for the CDR3 is TGTGCCAGCAGCCGAGGGGCGGGGGGTTACAATGAGCAGTTCTTC.

The chain links TRBV5-1 to TRBJ2-1; no definite D call. The CDR3 runs to 14 residues. Germline V CDR1 and CDR2: SGHRS, YFSETQ. The germline V and J ends were trimmed by 4 bases and 7 bases, with 15 bases remaining between them. CDR3: CASSASVAVNEQFF. For the CDR3, the DNA is TGCGCCAGCAGCGCGAGCGTGGCGGTGAATGAGCAGTTCTTC.

This sequence joins TRBV18 and TRBJ1-3, with TRBD1 as a possible D gene (5 bases). V was shortened by 5 bases and J by 0 bases, with 14 bases between the two germline ends. This CDR3 region has 16 residues. Looked up from germline, CDR1 is KGHSH and CDR2 is LQKENI. CDR3: CASSSGRGSSGNTIYF. Here the CDR3 DNA reads TGTGCCAGCTCATCAGGACGGGGCTCCTCTGGAAACACCATATATTTT.

The CDR3 DNA is TGTGCCAGCAAAGCGGGGGGCTCGAGGACGGACAACTATGGCTACACCTTC. Protein sequence: CASKAGGSRTDNYGYTF. This chain joins TRBV27 and TRBJ1-2; D is possibly TRBD1 (6 bases). Trimming cost V 7 bases and J 2 bases, with 23 bases left between them. CDR1 and CDR2 from the germline V gene are MNHEY and SMNVEV (reference sequence). This CDR3 comprises 17 residues.